This T cell receptor (beta chain) was retrieved from a study of blood T cells in healthy people across ages. With a J-beta primer mix and a sample-barcoded 5' primer, a second PCR ran roughly 6 to 12 cycles. One entry per CDR3 protein, called by TCRdb with MiXCR from the 5' RACE reads. The table lists over a million distinct CDR3 sequences, under 55% of them singletons, with 18% in the top ten. Study results and limitations: A roughly linear fall in TCR beta diversity per million T cells was seen with increasing age.

The V gene's germline CDR1 is LGHDT and CDR2 YNNKEL (reference sequence). The CDR3 totals 22 residues. In this sample, this clonotype turned up once. Its cognate antigen is unknown. This TCR derives from an older woman in good health. The genes are TRBV3-1 and TRBJ2-1; TRBD2 aligns across 12 bases. The end of the DNA is better explained by TRBJ2-7, so the J call may be wrong. The sequencing sample was made of blood. The CDR3 DNA follows: TGTGCCAGCAGCCACCTCGGTGGGGGTCTAGCGGGAGGGCCCCCAGTTTACAATGAGCAGTACTTC. The encoded protein is CASSHLGGGLAGGPPVYNEQYF.